This T cell receptor (beta chain) was captured in a study of identical twins. Germline assignment: CDR1 MDHEN and CDR2 SYDVKM. The CDR3 loop spans 13 amino acids. The V end was cut by 6 bases, the J end by 4 bases, with 12 bases between. From the 5' RACE reads, TCRdb called clonotypes with MiXCR, one entry per CDR3 protein. The sample comprises approximately 620,000 distinct CDR3 sequences, 8% to 9% of which are singletons, and 0.75% to 1% rests with the top ten. This clonotype has only a few counts. The same data also went into a second study, on yellow fever vaccine responses in identical twins.

The receptor was isolated from a woman between 18 and 29 years old in good health. Sequencing was carried out using PBMCs. J is TRBJ1-2 and V is TRBV28; D is undetermined. Here the CDR3 DNA reads TGTGCCAGCAGCCGGGCCGGTGGCTATGGCTACACCTTC. It translates to CASSRAGGYGYTF.